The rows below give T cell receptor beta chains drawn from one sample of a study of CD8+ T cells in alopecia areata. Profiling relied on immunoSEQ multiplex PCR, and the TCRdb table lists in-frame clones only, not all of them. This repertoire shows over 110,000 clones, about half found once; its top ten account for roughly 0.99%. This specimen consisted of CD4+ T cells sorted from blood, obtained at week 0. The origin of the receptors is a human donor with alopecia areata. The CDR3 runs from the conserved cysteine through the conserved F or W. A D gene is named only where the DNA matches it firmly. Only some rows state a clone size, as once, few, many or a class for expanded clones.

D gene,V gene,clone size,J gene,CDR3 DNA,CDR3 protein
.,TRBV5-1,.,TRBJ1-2,TGCGCCAGCAGGGGCGATAACTATGGCTACACCTTC,CASRGDNYGYTF
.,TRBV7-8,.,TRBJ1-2,TGTGCCAGCAGCTTAGCGGAGACGAACTATGGCTACACCTTC,CASSLAETNYGYTF
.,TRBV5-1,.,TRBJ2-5,TGCGCCAGCAGCCCCTCAAGCGGCCCGCGGGCAGAGACCCAGTACTTC,CASSPSSGPRAETQYF
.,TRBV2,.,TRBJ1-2,TGTGCCAGCAGCGCCACGGACACAGTCTATGGCTACACCTTC,CASSATDTVYGYTF
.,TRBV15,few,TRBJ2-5,TGTGCCACCAGCAGACCTCGTTCCACCCAGTACTTC,CATSRPRSTQYF
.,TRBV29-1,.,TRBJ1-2,TGCAGCGTTGGGATTGGGGGCGCCGTCTATGGCTACACCTTC,CSVGIGGAVYGYTF
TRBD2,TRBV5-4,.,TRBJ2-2,TGTGCCAGCACCAAGAGCGGGATCAAGGCCGGGGAGCTGTTTTTT,CASTKSGIKAGELFF
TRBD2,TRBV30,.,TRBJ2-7,TGTGCCTCAAAGGGCGGGAGGGCCTACGAGCAGTACTTC,CASKGGRAYEQYF
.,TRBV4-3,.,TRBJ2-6,TGCGCCAGCAGCCAAACCACTGCAAGGGCCGGGGCCAACGTCCTGACTTTC,CASSQTTARAGANVLTF
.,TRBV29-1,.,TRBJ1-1,TGCAGCGTTGTTTCTATCGAGATGGGCACTGAAGCTTTCTTT,CSVVSIEMGTEAFF
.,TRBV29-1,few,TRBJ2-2,TGCAGCACCCAGACAGGGAACACCGGGGAGCTGTTTTTT,CSTQTGNTGELFF
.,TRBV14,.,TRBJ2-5,TGTGCCAGCAGCCAAATTAGGGGAGTAGTATCTTCGGAGACCCAGTACTTC,CASSQIRGVVSSETQYF
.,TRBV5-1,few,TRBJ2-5,TGCGCCAGCAGCTTGGAGGAAGAGACCCAGTACTTC,CASSLEEETQYF
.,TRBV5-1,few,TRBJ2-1,TGCGCCAGCAGCCAGGGGTTCAATGAGCAGTTCTTC,CASSQGFNEQFF
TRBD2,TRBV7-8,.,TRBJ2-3,TGTGCCAGCAGCTTTACCTCGGGGACTAGCCGGGATACGCAGTATTTT,CASSFTSGTSRDTQYF
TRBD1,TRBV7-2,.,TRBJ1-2,TGTGCCAGCAGCCTCGGGACAGGTGGCTACACCTTC,CASSLGTGGYTF
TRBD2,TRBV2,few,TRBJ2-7,TGTGCCAGCAGTGGGACTAGCGGTTTCAAGCAGTACTTC,CASSGTSGFKQYF
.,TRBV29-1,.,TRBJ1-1,TGCAGCGTTGTACGGTCGAACACTGAAGCTTTCTTT,CSVVRSNTEAFF
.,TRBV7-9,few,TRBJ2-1,TGTGCCAGCAGCTTAAGGAATGAGCAGTTCTTC,CASSLRNEQFF
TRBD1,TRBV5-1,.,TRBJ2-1,TGCGCCAGCAGCTTGGATCAGGGGGACCCATACAATGAGCAGTTCTTC,CASSLDQGDPYNEQFF
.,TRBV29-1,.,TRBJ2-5,TGCAGCGGCCTGTCCGGGCAAGAGACCCAGTACTTC,CSGLSGQETQYF
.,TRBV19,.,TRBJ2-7,TGTGCCAGTAGTATCGGTCGGTCCGGGGGAGGAATTGCCTACGAGCAGTACTTC,CASSIGRSGGGIAYEQYF
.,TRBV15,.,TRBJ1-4,TGTGCCACCAGCCCAGGGACGGGGGAAGAAAAACTGTTTTTT,CATSPGTGEEKLFF
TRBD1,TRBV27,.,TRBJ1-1,TGTGCCAGCAGTATAGGACAGGGTCAATACACTGAAGCTTTCTTT,CASSIGQGQYTEAFF
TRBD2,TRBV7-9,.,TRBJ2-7,TGTGCCAGCAGCCGCGCGGGAGGTGCCTACGAGCAGTACTTC,CASSRAGGAYEQYF
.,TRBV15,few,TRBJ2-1,TGTGCCACCAGCAGTAACAGACTCTCCTACAATGAGCAGTTCTTC,CATSSNRLSYNEQFF
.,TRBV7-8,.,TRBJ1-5,TGTGCCAGCAGCTTAGGGCTTCGCAATCAGCCCCAGCATTTT,CASSLGLRNQPQHF
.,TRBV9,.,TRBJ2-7,TGTGCCAGCAGCGTAGTGGTCACTGGGGAGCAGTACTTC,CASSVVVTGEQYF
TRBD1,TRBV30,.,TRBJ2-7,TGTGCCTATGACAGGGGTGATAACGAGCAGTACTTC,CAYDRGDNEQYF
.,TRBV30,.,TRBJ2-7,TGTGCCTGTACGACGGGAACCACCTACGAGCAGTACTTC,CACTTGTTYEQYF
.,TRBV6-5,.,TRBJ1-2,TGTGCCAGCAGTTACTCGTCAGAGAACTATGGCTACACCTTC,CASSYSSENYGYTF
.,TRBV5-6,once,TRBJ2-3,TGTGCCAGCAGCTTGAGGGGGGCAGTCGCAGATACGCAGTATTTT,CASSLRGAVADTQYF
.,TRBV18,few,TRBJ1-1,TGTGCCAGCTCACCACAGACGGGGAACACTGAAGCTTTCTTT,CASSPQTGNTEAFF
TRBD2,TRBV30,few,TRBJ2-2,TGTGCCTGGAGTGTACTAAGCGGGAGCCGTCGTGGCGGGGAGCTGTTTTTT,CAWSVLSGSRRGGELFF
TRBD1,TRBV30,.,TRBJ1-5,TGTGCCTGGAGTGCGGGACCTACAGGGGGTCAGCCCCAGCATTTT,CAWSAGPTGGQPQHF
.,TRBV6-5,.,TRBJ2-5,TGTGCCAGCAGTTCGAGGGGGGAGACCCAGTACTTC,CASSSRGETQYF
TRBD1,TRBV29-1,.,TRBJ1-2,TGCAGCGTAAACCGGGACAGGGGTGGTGGCTACACCTTC,CSVNRDRGGGYTF
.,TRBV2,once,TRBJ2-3,TGTGCCAGCAGGGGGGATGGCACAGATACGCAGTATTTT,CASRGDGTDTQYF
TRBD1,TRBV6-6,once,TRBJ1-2,TGTGCCAGCAGCCCGACAGGGGGCGCATCCTATGGCTACACCTTC,CASSPTGGASYGYTF
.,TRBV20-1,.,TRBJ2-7,TGCAGTGCTAGAGAAGGGATCGAGCAGTACTTC,CSAREGIEQYF
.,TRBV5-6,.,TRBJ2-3,TGTGCCAGCAGCACGGCCGGGACCCGCTTACGAGATACGCAGTATTTT,CASSTAGTRLRDTQYF
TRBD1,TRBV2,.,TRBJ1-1,TGTGCCAGCAGTATGGACAGGGGGCAGACTGAAGCTTTCTTT,CASSMDRGQTEAFF
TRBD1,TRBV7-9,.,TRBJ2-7,TGTGCCAGCAGCCCTCAATACAGACAGGGTCAAGCCTACGAGCAGTACTTC,CASSPQYRQGQAYEQYF
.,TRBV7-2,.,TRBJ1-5,TGTGCCAGCAGCTTAGGTCGTACAGATCAGCCCCAGCATTTT,CASSLGRTDQPQHF
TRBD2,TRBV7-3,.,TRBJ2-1,TGTGCCAGCAGCTTAATCCCCCGGGGGGTAGCGGGAGGACAAGTCCATGAGCAGTTCTTC,CASSLIPRGVAGGQVHEQFF
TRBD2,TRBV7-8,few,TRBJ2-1,TGTGCCAGCAGCAAAGCGGGAGTCTCCTACAATGAGCAGTTCTTC,CASSKAGVSYNEQFF
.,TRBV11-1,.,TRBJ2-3,TGTGCCAGCAGGGGTAGGGTTCCGGATACGCAGTATTTT,CASRGRVPDTQYF
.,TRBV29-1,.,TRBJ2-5,TGCAGCGTTGAAGGTAGCTATGAATCTCAAGAGACCCAGTACTTC,CSVEGSYESQETQYF
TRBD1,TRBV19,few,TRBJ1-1,TGTGCCAGTAGTACATTTGACAGGGGGAACACTGAAGCTTTCTTT,CASSTFDRGNTEAFF
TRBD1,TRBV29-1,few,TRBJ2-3,TGCAGCGTACCTGGACAGGGGGGGACAGATACGCAGTATTTT,CSVPGQGGTDTQYF
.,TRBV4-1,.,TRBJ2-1,TGCGCCAGCAGCCAAGATGCGTCCCGGTCCTACAATGAGCAGTTCTTC,CASSQDASRSYNEQFF
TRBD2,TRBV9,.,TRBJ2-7,TGTGCCAGCAGCACCCCCGATAGCGGGATAGAGGGGGAGCAGTACTTC,CASSTPDSGIEGEQYF
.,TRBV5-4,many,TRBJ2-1,TGTGCCAGCAGCTTGCGGTCCGACTACAATGAGCAGTTCTTC,CASSLRSDYNEQFF
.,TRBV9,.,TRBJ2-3,TGTGCCAGCAGCGTAGGTAACAGCCCGGAGTTGAAGCAGTATTTT,CASSVGNSPELKQYF
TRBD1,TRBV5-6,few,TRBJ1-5,TGTGCCAGCAGCCAGGGACAGGAGGTTAGCAATCAGCCCCAGCATTTT,CASSQGQEVSNQPQHF
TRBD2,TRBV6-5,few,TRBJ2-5,TGTGCCAGCAGATTAACTAGCGGGAGTCAAGAGACCCAGTACTTC,CASRLTSGSQETQYF
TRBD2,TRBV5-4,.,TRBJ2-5,TGTGCCAGCAGCTTGAAGCGGGAGTTCCAAGAGACCCAGTACTTC,CASSLKREFQETQYF
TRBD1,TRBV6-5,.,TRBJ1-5,TGTGCCAGCAGCCGGCTCAGGGGGGATCAGCCCCAGCATTTT,CASSRLRGDQPQHF
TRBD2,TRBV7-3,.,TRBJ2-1,TGTGCCAGCAGCCCGGACCCACAGCGGGGTGGTGAGCAGTTCTTC,CASSPDPQRGGEQFF